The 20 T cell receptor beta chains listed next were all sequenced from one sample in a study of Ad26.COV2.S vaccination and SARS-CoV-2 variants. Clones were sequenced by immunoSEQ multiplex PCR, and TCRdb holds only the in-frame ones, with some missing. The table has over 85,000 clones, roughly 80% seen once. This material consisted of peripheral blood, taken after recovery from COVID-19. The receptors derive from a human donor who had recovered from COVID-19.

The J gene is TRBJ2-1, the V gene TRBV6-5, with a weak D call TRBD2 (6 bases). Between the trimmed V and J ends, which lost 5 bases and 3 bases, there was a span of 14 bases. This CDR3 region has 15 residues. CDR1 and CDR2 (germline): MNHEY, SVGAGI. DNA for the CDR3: TGTGCCAGCAGTCCGGCGGGGTTGAACTACAATGAGCAGTTCTTC. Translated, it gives CASSPAGLNYNEQFF.

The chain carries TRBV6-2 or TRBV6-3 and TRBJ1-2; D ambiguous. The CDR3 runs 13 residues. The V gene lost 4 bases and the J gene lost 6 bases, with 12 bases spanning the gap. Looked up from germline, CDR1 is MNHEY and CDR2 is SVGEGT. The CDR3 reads CASSFRVRNGYTF. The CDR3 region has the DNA TGTGCCAGCAGTTTCAGAGTCCGAAATGGCTACACCTTC.

Here the CDR3 DNA reads TGTGCCAGCTCTCCCGACACGGTTCTGCCCCAGCATTTT. As protein: CASSPDTVLPQHF. V is TRBV18 and J is TRBJ1-5; D remains unclear. The ends were cut back, 6 bases at V and 9 bases at J, with 15 bases in the middle. The CDR3 contains 13 residues. Germline values: CDR1 KGHSH, CDR2 LQKENI.

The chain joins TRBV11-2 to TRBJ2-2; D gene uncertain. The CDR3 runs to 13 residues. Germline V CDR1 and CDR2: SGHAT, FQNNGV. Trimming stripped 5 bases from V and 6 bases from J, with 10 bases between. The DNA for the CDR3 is TGTGCCAGCAGCCACGGTTGGGCCGGGGAGCTGTTTTTT. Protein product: CASSHGWAGELFF.

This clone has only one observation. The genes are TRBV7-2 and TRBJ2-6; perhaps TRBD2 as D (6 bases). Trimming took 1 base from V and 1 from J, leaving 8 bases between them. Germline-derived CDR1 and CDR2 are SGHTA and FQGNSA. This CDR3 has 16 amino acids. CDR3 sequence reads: CASSLGGTSGANVLTF. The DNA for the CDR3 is TGTGCCAGCAGCTTAGGGGGGACTTCTGGGGCCAACGTCCTGACTTTC.

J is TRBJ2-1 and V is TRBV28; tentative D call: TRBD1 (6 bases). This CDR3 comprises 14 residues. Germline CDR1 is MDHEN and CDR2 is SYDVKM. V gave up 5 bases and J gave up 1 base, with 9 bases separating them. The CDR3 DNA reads TGTGCCAGCAGTCAAGGACAGTCCTACAATGAGCAGTTCTTC. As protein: CASSQGQSYNEQFF.

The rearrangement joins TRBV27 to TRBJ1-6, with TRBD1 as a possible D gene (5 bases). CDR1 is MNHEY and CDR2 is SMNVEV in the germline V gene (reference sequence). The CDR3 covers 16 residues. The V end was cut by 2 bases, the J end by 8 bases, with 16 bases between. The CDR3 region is CASSLIRGAEYSPLHF. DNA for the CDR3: TGTGCCAGCAGTTTAATTAGGGGTGCTGAGTATTCACCCCTCCACTTT.

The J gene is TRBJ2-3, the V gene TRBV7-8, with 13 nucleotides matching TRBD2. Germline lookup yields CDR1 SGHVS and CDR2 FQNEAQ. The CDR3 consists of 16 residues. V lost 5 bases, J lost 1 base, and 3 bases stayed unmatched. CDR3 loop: CASSRGLAGGTDTQYF. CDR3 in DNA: TGTGCCAGCAGCCGAGGACTAGCGGGGGGCACAGATACGCAGTATTTT.

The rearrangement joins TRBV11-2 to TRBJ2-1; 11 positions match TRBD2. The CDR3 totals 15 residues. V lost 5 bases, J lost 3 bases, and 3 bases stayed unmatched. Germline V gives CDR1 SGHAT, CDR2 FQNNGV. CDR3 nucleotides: TGTGCCAGCAGCGTACTAGCGGGGGACTACAATGAGCAGTTCTTC. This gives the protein CASSVLAGDYNEQFF.

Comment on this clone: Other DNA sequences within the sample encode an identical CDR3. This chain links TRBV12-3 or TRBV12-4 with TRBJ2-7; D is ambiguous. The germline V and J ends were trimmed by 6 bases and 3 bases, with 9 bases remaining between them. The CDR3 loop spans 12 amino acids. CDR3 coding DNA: TGTGCCAGCAGCCGAGGCAGCTACGAGCAGTACTTC. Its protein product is CASSRGSYEQYF.

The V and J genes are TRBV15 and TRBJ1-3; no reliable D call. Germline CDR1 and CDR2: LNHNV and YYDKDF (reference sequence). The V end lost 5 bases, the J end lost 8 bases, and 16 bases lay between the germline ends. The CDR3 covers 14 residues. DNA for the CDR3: TGTGCCACCAGCCGGAACACCCCTGCGGACACCATATATTTT. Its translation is CATSRNTPADTIYF.

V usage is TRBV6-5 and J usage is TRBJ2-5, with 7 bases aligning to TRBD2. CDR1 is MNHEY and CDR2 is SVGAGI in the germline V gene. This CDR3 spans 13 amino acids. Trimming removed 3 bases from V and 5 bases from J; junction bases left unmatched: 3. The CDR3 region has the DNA TGTGCCAGCAGTTATAGGACTAGGGAGACCCAGTACTTC. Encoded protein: CASSYRTRETQYF.

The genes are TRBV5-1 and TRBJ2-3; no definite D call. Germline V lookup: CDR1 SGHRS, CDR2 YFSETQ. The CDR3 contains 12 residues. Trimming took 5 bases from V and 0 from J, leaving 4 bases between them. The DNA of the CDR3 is TGCGCCAGCAGATTCAGCACAGATACGCAGTATTTT. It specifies CASRFSTDTQYF.

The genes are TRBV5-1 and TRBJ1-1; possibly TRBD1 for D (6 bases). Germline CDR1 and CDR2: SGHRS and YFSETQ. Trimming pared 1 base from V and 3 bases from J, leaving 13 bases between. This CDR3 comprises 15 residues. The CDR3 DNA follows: TGCGCCAGCAGCTTGTCATCGAGGGGGGACACTGAAGCTTTCTTT. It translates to CASSLSSRGDTEAFF.

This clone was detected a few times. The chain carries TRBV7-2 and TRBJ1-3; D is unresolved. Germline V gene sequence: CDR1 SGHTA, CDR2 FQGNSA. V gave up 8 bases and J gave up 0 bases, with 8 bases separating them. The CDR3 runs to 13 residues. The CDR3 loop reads CASLRNSGNTIYF. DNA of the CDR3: TGTGCCAGCCTCAGAAACTCTGGAAACACCATATATTTT.

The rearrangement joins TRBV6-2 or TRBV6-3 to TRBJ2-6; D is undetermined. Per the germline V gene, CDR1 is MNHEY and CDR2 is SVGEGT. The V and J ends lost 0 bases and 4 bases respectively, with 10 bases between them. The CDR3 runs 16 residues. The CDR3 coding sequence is TGTGCCAGCAGTTACTCTGGTGTGTACGGGGCCAACGTCCTGACTTTC. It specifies CASSYSGVYGANVLTF.

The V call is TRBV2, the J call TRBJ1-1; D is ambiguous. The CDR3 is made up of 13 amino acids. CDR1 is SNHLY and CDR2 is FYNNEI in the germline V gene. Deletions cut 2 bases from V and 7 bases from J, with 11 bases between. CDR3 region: CASSEYSQIEAFF. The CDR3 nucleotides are TGTGCCAGCAGTGAATATTCTCAGATTGAAGCTTTCTTT.

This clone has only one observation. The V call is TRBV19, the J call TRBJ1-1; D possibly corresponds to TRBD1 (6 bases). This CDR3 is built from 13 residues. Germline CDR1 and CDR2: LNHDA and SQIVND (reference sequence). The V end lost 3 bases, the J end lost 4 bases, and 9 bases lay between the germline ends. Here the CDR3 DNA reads TGTGCCAGTAGTATGGGAGGGGGCACTGAAGCTTTCTTT. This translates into CASSMGGGTEAFF.

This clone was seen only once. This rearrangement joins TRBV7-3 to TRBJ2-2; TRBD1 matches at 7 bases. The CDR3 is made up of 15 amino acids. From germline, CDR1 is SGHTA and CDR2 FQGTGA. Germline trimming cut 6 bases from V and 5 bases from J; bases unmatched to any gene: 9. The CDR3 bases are TGTGCCAGCAGATGGGAACAGGGGTCAACCGGGGAGCTGTTTTTT. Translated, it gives CASRWEQGSTGELFF. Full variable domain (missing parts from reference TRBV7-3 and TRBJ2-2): GAGVSQTPSNKVTEKGKYVELRCDPISGHTALYWYRQSLGQGPEFLIYFQGTGAADDSGLPNDRFFAVRPEGSVSTLKIQRTERGDSAVYLCASRWEQGSTGELFFGEGSRLTVL.

The CDR3 nucleotides are TGTGCCAGCAGCTCTACGGGACGGACCCCTGGGGCCAACGTCCTGACTTTC. It specifies CASSSTGRTPGANVLTF. The chain joins TRBV13 to TRBJ2-6, with D tentatively TRBD1 or TRBD2 (5 bases each). V lost 4 bases and J lost 2, with 15 bases in between. Germline CDR1 reads PRHDT; CDR2 reads FYEKMQ (reference sequence). CDR3 length: 17 amino acids.